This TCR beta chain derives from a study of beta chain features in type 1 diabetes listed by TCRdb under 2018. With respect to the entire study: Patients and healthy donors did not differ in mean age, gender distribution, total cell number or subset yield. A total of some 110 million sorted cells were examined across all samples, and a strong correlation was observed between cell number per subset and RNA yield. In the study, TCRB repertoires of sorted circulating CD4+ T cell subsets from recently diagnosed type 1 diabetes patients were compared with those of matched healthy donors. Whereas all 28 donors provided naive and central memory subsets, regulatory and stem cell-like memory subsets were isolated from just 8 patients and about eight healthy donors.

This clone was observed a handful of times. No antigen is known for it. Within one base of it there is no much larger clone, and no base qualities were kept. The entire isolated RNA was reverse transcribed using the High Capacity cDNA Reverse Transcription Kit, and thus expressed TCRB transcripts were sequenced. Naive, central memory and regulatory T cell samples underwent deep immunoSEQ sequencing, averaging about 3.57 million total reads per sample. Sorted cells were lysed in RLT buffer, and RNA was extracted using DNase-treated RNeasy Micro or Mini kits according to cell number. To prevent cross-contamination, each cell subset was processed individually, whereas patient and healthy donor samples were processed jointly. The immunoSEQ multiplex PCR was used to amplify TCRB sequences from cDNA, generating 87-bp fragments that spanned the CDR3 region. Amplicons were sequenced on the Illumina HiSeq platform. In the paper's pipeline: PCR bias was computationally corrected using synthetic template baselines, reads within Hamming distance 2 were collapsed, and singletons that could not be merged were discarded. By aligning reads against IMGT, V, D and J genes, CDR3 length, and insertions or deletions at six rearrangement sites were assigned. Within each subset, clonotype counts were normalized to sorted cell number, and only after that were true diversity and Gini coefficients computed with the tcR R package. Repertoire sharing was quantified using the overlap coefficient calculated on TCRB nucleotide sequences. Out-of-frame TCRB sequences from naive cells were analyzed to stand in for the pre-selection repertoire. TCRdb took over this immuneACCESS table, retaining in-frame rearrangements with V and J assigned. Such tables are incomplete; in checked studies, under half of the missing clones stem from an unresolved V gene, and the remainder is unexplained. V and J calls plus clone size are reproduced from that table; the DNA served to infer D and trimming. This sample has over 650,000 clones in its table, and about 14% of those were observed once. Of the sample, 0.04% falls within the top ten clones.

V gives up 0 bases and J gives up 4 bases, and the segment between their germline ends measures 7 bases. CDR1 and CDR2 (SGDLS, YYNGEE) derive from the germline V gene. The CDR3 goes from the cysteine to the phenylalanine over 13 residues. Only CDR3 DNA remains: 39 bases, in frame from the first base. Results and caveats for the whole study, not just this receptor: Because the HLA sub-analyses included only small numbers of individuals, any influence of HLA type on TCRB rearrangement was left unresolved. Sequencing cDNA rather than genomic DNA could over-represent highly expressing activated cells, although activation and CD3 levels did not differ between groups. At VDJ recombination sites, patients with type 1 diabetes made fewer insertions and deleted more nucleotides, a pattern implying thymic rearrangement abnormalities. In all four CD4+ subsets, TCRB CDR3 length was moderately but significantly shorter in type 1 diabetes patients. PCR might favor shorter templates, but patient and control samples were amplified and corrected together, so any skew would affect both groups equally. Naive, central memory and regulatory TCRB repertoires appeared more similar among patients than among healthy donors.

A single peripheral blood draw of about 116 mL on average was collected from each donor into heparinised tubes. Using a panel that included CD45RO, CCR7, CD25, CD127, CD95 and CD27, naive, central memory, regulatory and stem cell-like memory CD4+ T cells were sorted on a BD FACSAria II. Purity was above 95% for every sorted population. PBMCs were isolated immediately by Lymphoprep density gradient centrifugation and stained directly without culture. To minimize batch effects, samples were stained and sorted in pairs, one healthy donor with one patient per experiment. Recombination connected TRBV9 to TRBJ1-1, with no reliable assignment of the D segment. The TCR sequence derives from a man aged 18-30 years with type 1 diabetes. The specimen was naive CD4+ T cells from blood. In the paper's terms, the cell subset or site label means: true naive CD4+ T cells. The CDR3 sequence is CASSVGSLTEAFF. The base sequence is TGTGCCAGCAGCGTAGGCAGCCTCACTGAAGCTTTCTTT.